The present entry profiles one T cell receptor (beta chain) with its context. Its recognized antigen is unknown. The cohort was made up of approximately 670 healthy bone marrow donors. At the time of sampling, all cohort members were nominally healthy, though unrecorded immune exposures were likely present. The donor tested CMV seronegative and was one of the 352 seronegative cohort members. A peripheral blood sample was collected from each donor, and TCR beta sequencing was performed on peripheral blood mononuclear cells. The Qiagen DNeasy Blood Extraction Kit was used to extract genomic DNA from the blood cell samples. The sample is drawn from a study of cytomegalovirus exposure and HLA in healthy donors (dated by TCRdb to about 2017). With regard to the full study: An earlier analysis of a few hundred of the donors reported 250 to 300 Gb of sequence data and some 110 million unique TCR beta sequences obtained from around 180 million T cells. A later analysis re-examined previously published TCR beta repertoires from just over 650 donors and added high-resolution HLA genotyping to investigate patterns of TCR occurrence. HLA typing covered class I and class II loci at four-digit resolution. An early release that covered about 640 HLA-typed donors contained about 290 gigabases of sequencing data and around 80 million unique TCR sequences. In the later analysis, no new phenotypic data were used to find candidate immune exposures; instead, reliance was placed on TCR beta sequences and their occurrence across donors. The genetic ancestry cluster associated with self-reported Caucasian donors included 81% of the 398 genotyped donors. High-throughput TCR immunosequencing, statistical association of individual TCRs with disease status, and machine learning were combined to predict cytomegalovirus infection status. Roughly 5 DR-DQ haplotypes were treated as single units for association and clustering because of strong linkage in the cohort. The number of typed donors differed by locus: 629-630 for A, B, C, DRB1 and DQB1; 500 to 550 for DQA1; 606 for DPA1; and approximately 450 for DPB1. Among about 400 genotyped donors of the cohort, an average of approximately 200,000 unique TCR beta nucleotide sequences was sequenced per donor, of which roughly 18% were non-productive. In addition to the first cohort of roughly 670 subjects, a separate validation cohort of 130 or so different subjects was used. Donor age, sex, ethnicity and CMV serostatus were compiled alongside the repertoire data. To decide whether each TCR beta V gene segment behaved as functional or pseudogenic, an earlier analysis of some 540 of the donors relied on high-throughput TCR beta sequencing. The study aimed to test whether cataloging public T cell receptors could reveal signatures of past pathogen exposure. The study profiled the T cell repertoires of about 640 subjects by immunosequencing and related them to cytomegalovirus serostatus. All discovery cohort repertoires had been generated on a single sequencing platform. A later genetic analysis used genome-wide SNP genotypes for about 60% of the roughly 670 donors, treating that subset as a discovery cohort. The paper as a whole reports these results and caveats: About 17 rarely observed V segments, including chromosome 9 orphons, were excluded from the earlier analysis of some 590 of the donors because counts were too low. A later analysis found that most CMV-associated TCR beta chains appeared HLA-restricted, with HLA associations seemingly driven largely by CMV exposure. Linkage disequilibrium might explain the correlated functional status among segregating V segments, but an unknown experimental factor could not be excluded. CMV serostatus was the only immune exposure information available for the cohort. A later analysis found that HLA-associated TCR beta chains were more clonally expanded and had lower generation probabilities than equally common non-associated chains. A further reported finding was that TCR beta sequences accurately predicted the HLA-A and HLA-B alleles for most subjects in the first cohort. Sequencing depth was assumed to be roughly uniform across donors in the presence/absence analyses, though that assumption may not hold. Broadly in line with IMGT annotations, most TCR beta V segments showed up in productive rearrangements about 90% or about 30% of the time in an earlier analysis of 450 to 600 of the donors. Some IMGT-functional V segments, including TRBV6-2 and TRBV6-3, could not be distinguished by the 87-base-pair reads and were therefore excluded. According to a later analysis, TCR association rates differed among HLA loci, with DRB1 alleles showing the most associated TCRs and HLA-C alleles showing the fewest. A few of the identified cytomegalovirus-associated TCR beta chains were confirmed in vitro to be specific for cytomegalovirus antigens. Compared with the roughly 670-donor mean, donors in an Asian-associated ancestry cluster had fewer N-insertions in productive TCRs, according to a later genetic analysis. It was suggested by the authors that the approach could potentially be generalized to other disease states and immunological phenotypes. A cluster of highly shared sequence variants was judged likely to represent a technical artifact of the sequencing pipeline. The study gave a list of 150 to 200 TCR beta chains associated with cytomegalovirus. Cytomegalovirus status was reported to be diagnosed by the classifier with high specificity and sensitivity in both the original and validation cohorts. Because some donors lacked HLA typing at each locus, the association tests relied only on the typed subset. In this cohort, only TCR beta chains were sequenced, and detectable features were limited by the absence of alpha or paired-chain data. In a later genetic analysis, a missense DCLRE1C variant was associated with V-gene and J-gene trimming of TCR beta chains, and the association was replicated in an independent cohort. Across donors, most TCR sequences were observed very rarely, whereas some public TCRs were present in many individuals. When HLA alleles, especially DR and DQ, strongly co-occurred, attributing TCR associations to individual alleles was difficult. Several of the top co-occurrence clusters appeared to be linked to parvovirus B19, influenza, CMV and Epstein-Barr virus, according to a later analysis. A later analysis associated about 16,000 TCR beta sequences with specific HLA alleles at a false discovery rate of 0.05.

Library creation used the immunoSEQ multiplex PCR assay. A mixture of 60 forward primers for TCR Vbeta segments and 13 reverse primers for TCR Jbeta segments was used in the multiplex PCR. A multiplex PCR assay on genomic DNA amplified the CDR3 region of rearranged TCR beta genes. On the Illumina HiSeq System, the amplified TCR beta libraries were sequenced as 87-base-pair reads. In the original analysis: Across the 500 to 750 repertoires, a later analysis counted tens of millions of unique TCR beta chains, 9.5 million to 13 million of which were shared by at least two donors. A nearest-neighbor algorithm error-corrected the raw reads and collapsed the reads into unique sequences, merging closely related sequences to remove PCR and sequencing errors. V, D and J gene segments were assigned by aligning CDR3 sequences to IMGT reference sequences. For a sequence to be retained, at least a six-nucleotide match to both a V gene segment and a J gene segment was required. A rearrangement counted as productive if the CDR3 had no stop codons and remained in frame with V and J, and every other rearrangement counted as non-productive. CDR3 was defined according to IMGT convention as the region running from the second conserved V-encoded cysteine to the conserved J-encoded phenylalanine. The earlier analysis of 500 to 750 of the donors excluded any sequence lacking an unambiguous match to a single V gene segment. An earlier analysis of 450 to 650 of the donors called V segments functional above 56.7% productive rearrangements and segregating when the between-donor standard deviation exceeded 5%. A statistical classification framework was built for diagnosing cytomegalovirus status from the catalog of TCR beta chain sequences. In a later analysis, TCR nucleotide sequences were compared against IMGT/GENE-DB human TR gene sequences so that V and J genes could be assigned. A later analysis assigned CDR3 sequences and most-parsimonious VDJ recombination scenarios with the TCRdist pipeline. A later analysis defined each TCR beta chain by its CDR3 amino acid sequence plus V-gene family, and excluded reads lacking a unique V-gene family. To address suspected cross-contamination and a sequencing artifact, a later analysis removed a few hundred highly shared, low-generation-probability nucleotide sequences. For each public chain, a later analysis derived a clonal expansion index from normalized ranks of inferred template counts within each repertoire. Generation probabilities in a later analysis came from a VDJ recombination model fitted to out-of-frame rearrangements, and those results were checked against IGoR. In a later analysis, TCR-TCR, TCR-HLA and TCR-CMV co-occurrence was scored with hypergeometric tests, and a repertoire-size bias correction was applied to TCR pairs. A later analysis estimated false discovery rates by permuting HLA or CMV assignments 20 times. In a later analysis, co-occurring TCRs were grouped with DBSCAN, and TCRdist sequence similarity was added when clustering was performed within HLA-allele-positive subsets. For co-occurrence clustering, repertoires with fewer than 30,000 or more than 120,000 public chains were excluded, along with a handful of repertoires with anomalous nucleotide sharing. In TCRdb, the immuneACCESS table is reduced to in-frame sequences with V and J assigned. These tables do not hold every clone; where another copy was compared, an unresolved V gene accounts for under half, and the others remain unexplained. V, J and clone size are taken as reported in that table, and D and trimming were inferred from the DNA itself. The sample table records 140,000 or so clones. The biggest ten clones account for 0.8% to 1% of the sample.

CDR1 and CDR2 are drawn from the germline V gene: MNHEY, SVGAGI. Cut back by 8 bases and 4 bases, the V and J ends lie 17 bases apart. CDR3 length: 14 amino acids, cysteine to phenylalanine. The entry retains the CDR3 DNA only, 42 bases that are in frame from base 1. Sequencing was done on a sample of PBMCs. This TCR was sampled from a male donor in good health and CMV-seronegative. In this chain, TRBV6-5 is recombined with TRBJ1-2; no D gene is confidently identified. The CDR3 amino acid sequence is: CASLPSGGRYGYTF. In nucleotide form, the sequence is TGTGCCAGCCTCCCCTCGGGAGGGCGCTATGGCTACACCTTC.